Below are 12 T cell receptor beta chains sequenced from a single sample in a study of cytomegalovirus exposure and HLA in healthy donors. The PCR had 60 Vbeta and 13 Jbeta primers. Using immunoSEQ multiplex PCR, the repertoire was profiled, and TCRdb retains in-frame clones only, with some absent. The sample carries over 110,000 clones, over 65% recorded once. Material: PBMCs. All receptors derive from a male donor in good health and CMV-seronegative.

The J gene is TRBJ1-2, the V gene TRBV19; D is ambiguous. Germline-derived CDR1 and CDR2 are LNHDA and SQIVND (reference sequence). V dropped 5 bases and J dropped 1 base, with 8 bases sitting between them. This CDR3 is 13 amino acids long. The CDR3 loop is CASSEQVNYGYTF. The CDR3 DNA reads TGTGCCAGTAGTGAGCAGGTTAACTATGGCTACACCTTC.

The chain links TRBV10-3 to TRBJ2-3; 7 bases are a match to TRBD2. CDR1 is ENHRY and CDR2 is SYGVKD in the germline V gene. V lost 0 bases to trimming and J lost 2 bases; unmatched junction nucleotides: 2. The CDR3 loop spans 15 amino acids. The CDR3 DNA reads as TGTGCCATCAGTGAGTCCGGGAGGACCACAGATACGCAGTATTTT. Translation: CAISESGRTTDTQYF.

The chain links TRBV7-9 to TRBJ1-1, with 7 bases lining up with TRBD1. The trim removed 5 bases at V and 1 base at J, leaving 7 bases unmatched. CDR1 is SEHNR and CDR2 is FQNEAQ in the germline V gene (reference sequence). The CDR3 has 15 amino acids. CDR3: CASSPEQGTNTEAFF. The CDR3 DNA sequence: TGTGCCAGCAGCCCTGAACAGGGGACGAACACTGAAGCTTTCTTT.

This clone was observed a few times. The same CDR3 also results from other DNA sequences found in this sample. The V gene is TRBV5-1, the J gene TRBJ2-7; TRBD1 matches 9 bases. Germline V lookup: CDR1 SGHRS, CDR2 YFSETQ. With V trimmed by 4 bases and J by 1 base, 9 bases remained unmatched. This CDR3 contains 16 residues. The CDR3 region is CASSISTGGVSYEQYF. The CDR3, as DNA: TGCGCCAGCAGCATATCAACAGGGGGCGTTTCCTACGAGCAGTACTTC. The variable domain in full, completed from reference TRBV5-1 and TRBJ2-7, reads KAGVTQTPRYLIKTRGQQVTLSCSPISGHRSVSWYQQTPGQGLQFLFEYFSETQRNKGNFPGRFSGRQFSNSRSEMNVSTLELGDSALYLCASSISTGGVSYEQYFGPGTRLTVT.

The chain carries TRBV6-5 and TRBJ2-7; a possible D gene is TRBD1 (6 bases). From germline, CDR1 is MNHEY and CDR2 SVGAGI. This CDR3 region has 14 residues. The ends were cut back, 2 bases at V and 5 bases at J, with 13 bases in the middle. CDR3 protein: CASSYGGDIDEQYF. The CDR3, as DNA: TGTGCCAGCAGTTACGGGGGCGATATTGACGAGCAGTACTTC.

The gene calls are TRBV2 and TRBJ2-6, with a possible D match to TRBD2 (5 bases). Trimming stripped 4 bases from V and 10 bases from J, with 11 bases between. The CDR3 loop spans 13 amino acids. Germline-derived CDR1 and CDR2 are SNHLY and FYNNEI. The CDR3 sequence is CASSVAGSNVLTF. The CDR3 DNA sequence: TGTGCCAGCAGTGTGGCGGGTTCAAACGTCCTGACTTTC. Combining the CDR3 with reference TRBV2 and TRBJ2-6 gives the whole variable domain EPEVTQTPSHQVTQMGQEVILRCVPISNHLYFYWYRQILGQKVEFLVSFYNNEISEKSEIFDDQFSVERPDGSNFTLKIRSTKLEDSAMYFCASSVAGSNVLTFGAGSRLTVL.

The chain joins TRBV30 to TRBJ1-5; D gene uncertain. Germline CDR1 reads GTSNPN; CDR2 reads SVGIG (reference sequence). V was pared by 7 bases and J by 0 bases, with 13 bases between. CDR3 length: 14 residues. The DNA for the CDR3 is TGTGCCTCCCAAGGTGGAGGTAGCAATCAGCCCCAGCATTTT. It is translated as CASQGGGSNQPQHF.

This rearrangement joins TRBV30 to TRBJ2-7; 7 bases fit TRBD2. Per germline, CDR1 GTSNPN and CDR2 SVGIG (reference sequence). This CDR3 region has 14 residues. The V segment lost 4 bases and the J segment 4 bases; nucleotides outside the gene matches: 10. CDR3 DNA sequence: TGTGCCTGGACCTCCACACCTAGCGGTTACGAGCAGTACTTC. It codes for CAWTSTPSGYEQYF.

The V call is TRBV30, the J call TRBJ2-7; D is undetermined. The CDR3 totals 13 residues. The V end lost 3 bases, the J end lost 4 bases, and 13 bases lay between the germline ends. Germline V gives CDR1 GTSNPN, CDR2 SVGIG (reference sequence). The DNA of the CDR3 is TGTGCCTGGAGCGGCGGAGTAGTATACGAGCAGTACTTC. Translated, it gives CAWSGGVVYEQYF. Combining the CDR3 with reference TRBV30 and TRBJ2-7 gives the whole variable domain SQTIHQWPATLVQPVGSPLSLECTVEGTSNPNLYWYRQAAGRGLQLLFYSVGIGQISSEVPQNLSASRPQDRQFILSSKKLLLSDSGFYLCAWSGGVVYEQYFGPGTRLTVT.

The chain employs TRBV21-1 and TRBJ2-3; the table calls TRBD2, which could not be checked here. TRBV21-1 is recorded as a pseudogene. CDR3 size: 15 residues. CDR3 sequence: CASSFHGDCTDTQYF. DNA for the CDR3: TGTGCCAGCAGTTTCCACGGAGACTGCACAGATACGCAGTATTTT.

The chain has TRBV9 and TRBJ2-5; tentatively, D is TRBD1 (5 bases). Trimming stripped 0 bases from V and 5 bases from J, with 11 bases between. Per germline, CDR1 SGDLS and CDR2 YYNGEE. The CDR3 has 14 amino acids. The CDR3, as DNA: TGTGCCAGCAGCGTAGTAGGGGTGTGGGAGACCCAGTACTTC. Translating gives CASSVVGVWETQYF.

The CDR3: CSVTGGGEAFF. DNA for the CDR3: TGCAGCGTTACAGGGGGGGGTGAAGCTTTCTTT. The chain links TRBV29-1 to TRBJ1-1, with 8 bases that match TRBD1. V was clipped by 5 bases and J by 7 bases; unmatched bases: 3. The CDR3 totals 11 residues. Germline-derived CDR1 and CDR2 are SQVTM and ANQGSEA.